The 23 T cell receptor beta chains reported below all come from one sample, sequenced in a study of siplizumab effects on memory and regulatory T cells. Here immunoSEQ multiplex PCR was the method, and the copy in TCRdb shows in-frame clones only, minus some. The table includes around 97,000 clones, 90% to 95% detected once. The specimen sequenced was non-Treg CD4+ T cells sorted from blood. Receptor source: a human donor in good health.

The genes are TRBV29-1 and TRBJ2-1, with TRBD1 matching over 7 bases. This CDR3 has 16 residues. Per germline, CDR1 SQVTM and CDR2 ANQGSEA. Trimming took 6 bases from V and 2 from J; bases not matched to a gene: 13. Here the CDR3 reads CSVLGWGQFTYNEQFF. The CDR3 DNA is TGCAGCGTCCTGGGTTGGGGACAGTTCACCTACAATGAGCAGTTCTTC.

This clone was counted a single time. CDR3 amino acids: CASSLRVIYGYTF. In DNA, the CDR3 is TGTGCCAGCAGCTTACGGGTTATCTATGGCTACACCTTC. The chain combines TRBV7-2 with TRBJ1-2; D unclear. The CDR3 has 13 residues. Germline V CDR1 and CDR2: SGHTA, FQGNSA. V lost 2 bases and J 4 bases, leaving 8 bases between the germline ends.

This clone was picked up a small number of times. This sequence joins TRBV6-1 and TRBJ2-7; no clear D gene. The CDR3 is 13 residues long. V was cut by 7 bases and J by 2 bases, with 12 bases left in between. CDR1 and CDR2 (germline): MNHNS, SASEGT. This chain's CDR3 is CASNIARAYEQYF. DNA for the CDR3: TGTGCCAGCAATATCGCCAGAGCCTACGAGCAGTACTTC.

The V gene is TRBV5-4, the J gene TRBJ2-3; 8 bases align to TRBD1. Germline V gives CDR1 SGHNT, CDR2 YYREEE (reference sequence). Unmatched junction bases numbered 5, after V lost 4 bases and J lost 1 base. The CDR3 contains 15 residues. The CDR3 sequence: CASSPTGVGTDTQYF. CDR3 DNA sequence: TGTGCCAGCAGCCCGACAGGGGTAGGCACAGATACGCAGTATTTT.

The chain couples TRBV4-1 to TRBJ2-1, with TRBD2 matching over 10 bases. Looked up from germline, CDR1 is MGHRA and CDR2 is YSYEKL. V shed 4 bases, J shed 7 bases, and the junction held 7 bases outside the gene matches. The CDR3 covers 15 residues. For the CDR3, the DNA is TGCGCCAGCAGCCTAAGCGGGAGGGGAGTTAATGAGCAGTTCTTC. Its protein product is CASSLSGRGVNEQFF.

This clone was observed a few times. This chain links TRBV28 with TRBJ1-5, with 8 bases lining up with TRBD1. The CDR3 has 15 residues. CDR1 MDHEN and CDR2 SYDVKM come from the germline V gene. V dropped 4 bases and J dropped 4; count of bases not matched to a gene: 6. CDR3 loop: CASSSRTGPNQPQHF. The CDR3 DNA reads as TGTGCCAGCAGTTCAAGGACAGGGCCTAATCAGCCCCAGCATTTT.

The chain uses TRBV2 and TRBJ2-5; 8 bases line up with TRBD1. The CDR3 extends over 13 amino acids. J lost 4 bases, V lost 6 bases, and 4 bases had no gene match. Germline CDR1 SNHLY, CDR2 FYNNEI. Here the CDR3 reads CASSRDRRETQYF. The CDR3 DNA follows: TGTGCCAGCAGCCGGGACAGGCGAGAGACCCAGTACTTC. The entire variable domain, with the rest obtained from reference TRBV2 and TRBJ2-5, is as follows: EPEVTQTPSHQVTQMGQEVILRCVPISNHLYFYWYRQILGQKVEFLVSFYNNEISEKSEIFDDQFSVERPDGSNFTLKIRSTKLEDSAMYFCASSRDRRETQYFGPGTRLLVL.

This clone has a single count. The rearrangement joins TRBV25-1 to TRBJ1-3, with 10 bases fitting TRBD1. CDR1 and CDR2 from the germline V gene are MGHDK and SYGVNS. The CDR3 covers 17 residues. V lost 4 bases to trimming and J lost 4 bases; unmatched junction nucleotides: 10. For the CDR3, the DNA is TGTGCCAGCAGTGGCACCCGGGACAGGGGATCAGGAAACACCATATATTTT. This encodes CASSGTRDRGSGNTIYF.

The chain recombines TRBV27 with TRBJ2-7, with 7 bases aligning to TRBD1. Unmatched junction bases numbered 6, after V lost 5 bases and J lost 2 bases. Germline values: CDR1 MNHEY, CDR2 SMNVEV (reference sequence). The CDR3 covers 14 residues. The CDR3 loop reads CASSVQGPPYEQYF. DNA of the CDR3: TGTGCCAGCAGTGTACAGGGGCCCCCCTACGAGCAGTACTTC.

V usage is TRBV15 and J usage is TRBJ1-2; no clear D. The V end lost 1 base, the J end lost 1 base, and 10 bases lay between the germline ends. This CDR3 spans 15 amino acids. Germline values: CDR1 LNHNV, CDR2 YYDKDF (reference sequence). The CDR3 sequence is CATSRGFSVNYGYTF. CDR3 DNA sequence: TGTGCCACCAGCAGAGGTTTCAGTGTTAACTATGGCTACACCTTC.

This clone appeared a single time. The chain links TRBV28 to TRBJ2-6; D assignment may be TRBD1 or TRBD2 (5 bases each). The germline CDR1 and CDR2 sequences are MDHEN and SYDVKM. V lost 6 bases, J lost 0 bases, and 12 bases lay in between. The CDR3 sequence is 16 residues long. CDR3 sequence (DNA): TGTGCCAGCAGCCCGGGACCCAGCTCTGGGGCCAACGTCCTGACTTTC. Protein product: CASSPGPSSGANVLTF.

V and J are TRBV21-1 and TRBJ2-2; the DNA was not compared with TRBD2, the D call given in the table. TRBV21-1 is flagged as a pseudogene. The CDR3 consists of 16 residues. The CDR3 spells CASSKQGTSWFGELFF. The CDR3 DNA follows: TGTGCCAGCAGCAAACAAGGGACTAGCTGGTTCGGGGAGCTGTTTTTT.

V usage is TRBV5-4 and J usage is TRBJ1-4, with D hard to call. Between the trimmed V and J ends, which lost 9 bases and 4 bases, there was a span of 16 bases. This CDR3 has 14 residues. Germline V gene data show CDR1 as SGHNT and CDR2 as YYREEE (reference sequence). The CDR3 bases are TGTGCCATCGGGCGTTCGACGCATAATGAAAAACTGTTTTTT. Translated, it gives CAIGRSTHNEKLFF.

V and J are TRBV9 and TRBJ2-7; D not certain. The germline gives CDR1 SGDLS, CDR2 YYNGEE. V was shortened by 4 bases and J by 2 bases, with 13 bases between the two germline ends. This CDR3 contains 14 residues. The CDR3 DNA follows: TGTGCCAGCAGCCCCCGAGACTGGACCTACGAGCAGTACTTC. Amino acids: CASSPRDWTYEQYF. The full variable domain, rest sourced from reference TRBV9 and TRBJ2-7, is DSGVTQTPKHLITATGQRVTLRCSPRSGDLSVYWYQQSLDQGLQFLIQYYNGEERAKGNILERFSAQQFPDLHSELNLSSLELGDSALYFCASSPRDWTYEQYFGPGTRLTVT.

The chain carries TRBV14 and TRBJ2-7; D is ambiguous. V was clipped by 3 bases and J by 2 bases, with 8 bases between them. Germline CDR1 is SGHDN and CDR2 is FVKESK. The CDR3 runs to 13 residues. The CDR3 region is CASSQTLTYEQYF. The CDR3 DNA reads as TGTGCCAGCAGCCAGACCCTTACCTACGAGCAGTACTTC.

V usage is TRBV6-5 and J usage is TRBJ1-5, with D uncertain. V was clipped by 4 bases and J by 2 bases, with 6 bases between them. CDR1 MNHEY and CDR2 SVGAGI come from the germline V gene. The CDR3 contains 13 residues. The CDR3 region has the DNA TGTGCCAGCAGTTGGGGAGGCAATCAGCCCCAGCATTTT. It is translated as CASSWGGNQPQHF.

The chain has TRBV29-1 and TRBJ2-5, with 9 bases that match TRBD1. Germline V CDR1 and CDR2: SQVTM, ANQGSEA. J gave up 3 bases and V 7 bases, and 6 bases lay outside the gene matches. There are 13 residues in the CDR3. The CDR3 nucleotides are TGCAGCGCTACGGGACAGGGAAAAGAGACCCAGTACTTC. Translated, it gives CSATGQGKETQYF.

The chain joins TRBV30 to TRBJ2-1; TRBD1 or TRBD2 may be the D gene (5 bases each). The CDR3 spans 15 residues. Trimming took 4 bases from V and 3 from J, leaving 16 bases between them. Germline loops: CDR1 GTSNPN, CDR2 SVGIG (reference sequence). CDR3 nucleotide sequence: TGTGCCTGGACGAAGCGGCAGGGTTACTACAATGAGCAGTTCTTC. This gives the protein CAWTKRQGYYNEQFF.

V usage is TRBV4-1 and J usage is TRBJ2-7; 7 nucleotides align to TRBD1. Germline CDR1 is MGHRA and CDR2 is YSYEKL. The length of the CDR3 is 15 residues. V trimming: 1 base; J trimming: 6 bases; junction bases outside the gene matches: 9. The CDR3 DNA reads TGCGCCAGCAGCCAAGGGGGAGACAGGGTAGTCGAGCAGTACTTC. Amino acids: CASSQGGDRVVEQYF.

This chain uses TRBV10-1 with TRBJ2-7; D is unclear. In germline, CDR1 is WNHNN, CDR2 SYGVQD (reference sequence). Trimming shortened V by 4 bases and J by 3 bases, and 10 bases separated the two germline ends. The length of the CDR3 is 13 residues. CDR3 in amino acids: CASSGQANYEQYF. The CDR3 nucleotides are TGCGCCAGCAGTGGGCAGGCGAACTACGAGCAGTACTTC.

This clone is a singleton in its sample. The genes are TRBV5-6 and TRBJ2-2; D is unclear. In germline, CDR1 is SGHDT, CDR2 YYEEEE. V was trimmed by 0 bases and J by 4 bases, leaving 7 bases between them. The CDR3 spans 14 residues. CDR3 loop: CASSLAVSTGELFF. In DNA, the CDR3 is TGTGCCAGCAGCTTGGCGGTCAGCACCGGGGAGCTGTTTTTT.

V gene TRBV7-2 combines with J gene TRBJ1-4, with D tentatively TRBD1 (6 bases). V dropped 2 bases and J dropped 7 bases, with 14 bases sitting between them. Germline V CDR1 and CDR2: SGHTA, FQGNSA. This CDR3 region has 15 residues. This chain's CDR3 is CASSLRGASREKLFF. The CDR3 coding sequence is TGTGCCAGCAGCTTACGGGGGGCCTCCCGTGAAAAACTGTTTTTT.

Written as DNA, the CDR3 is TGCGCCAGCAGACGGACGGGGGGCTCCTACAATGAGCAGTTCTTC. The encoded protein is CASRRTGGSYNEQFF. This chain connects TRBV5-1 to TRBJ2-1; 7 bases are shared with TRBD2. The CDR3 length is 15 residues. J was trimmed by 0 bases and V by 5 bases; bases with no gene match: 5. The germline CDR1 and CDR2 sequences are SGHRS and YFSETQ.